This TCR beta chain was retrieved from a study of blood T cell repertoires in COVID-19. Study-level background: Nucleic acid was either cDNA or gDNA, and it came from T cells, B-cell-depleted T cells, or PBMCs.

Some clones are missing from TCRdb's copy, which holds only in-frame ones; the method was immunoSEQ multiplex PCR. The sample includes 250,000 to 300,000 clones, more than 75% of them seen just once. Losses at the gene ends were 6 bases for V and 6 bases for J; bases not matched to a gene: 8. This CDR3 contains 15 residues. Per germline, CDR1 MDHEN and CDR2 SYDVKM. The sample comprised PBMCs or T cells enriched from blood (not recorded which). This clonotype originated in a woman aged 60 to 75 in a cohort exposed to, infected with or recovered from COVID-19 (not recorded which). This rearrangement joins TRBV28 to TRBJ1-5; 10 nucleotides agree with TRBD1. The CDR3 nucleotides are TGTGCCAGCAGAAGACAGGGGGCACCCGTTCAGCCCCAGCATTTT. As protein: CASRRQGAPVQPQHF.